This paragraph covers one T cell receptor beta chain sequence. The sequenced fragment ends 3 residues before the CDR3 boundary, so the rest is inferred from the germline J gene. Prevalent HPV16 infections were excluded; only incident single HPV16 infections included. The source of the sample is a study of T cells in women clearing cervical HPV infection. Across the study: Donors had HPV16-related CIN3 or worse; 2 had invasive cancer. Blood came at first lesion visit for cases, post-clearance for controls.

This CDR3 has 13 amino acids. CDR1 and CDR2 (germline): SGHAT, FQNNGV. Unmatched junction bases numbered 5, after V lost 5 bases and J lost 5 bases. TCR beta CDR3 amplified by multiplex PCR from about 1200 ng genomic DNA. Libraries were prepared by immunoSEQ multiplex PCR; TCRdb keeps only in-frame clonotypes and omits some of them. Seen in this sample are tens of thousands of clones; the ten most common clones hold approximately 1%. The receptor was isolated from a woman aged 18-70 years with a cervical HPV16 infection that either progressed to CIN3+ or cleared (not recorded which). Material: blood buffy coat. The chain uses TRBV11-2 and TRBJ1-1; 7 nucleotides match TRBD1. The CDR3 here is CASSVTGETEAFF. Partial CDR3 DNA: TGTGCCAGCAGCGTAACAGGGGAGACTGAA.